Listed here are 9 T cell receptor beta chains from one sample, sequenced in a study of shared clonotypes between healthy human individuals. Sequenced by immunoSEQ multiplex PCR; TCRdb stores in-frame clones only, minus some. The sample includes about 660,000 clones, roughly 70% of them seen just once. The specimen sequenced was memory CD4+ T cells sorted from blood. Documented subset: CD45RA-negative fraction. These TCRs come from a woman aged 25 to 39 in good health.

The chain carries TRBV7-9 and TRBJ1-1; D gene unclear. Germline loops: CDR1 SEHNR, CDR2 FQNEAQ (reference sequence). V was shortened by 8 bases and J by 0 bases, with 7 bases between the two germline ends. The CDR3 consists of 12 residues. This CDR3 reads CASGILNTEAFF. The CDR3 DNA follows: TGTGCCAGCGGAATCTTGAACACTGAAGCTTTCTTT. Looking up the rest from reference TRBV7-9 and TRBJ1-1 gives the full variable domain: DTGVSQNPRHKITKRGQNVTFRCDPISEHNRLYWYRQTLGQGPEFLTYFQNEAQLEKSRLLSDRFSAERPKGSFSTLEIQRTEQGDSAMYLCASGILNTEAFFGQGTRLTVV.

The chain carries TRBV27 and TRBJ1-2; possible D gene TRBD1, 6 bases. V lost 1 base, J lost 8 bases, and 14 bases lay in between. Germline V gene data show CDR1 as MNHEY and CDR2 as SMNVEV (reference sequence). The CDR3 runs to 14 residues. As DNA, the CDR3 is TGTGCCAGCAGTTTATTGGTCCCAGGGGCGGGCTACACCTTC. This gives the protein CASSLLVPGAGYTF.

This chain links TRBV7-2 with TRBJ2-3, with TRBD2 identical over 9 bases. Trimming at V came to 4 bases and at J to 4 bases, leaving 3 bases not matched to a gene. The germline CDR1 and CDR2 sequences are SGHTA and FQGNSA. The CDR3 is 14 residues long. Here the CDR3 DNA reads TGTGCCAGCAGCTCGAGACTAGCGGCAGATACGCAGTATTTT. This encodes CASSSRLAADTQYF.

The gene calls are TRBV29-1 and TRBJ2-7; 8 bases are a match to TRBD1. Germline lookup yields CDR1 SQVTM and CDR2 ANQGSEA. J gave up 7 bases and V 6 bases, and 5 bases lay outside the gene matches. The CDR3 is made up of 11 amino acids. CDR3: CSVAGGSEQYF. CDR3 coding DNA: TGCAGCGTAGCAGGGGGCAGTGAGCAGTACTTC.

The gene calls are TRBV5-1 and TRBJ1-2, with 9 bases that match TRBD1. Trimming removed 4 bases from V and 6 bases from J; junction bases left unmatched: 13. Germline assignment: CDR1 SGHRS and CDR2 YFSETQ. This CDR3 contains 16 residues. The CDR3 loop is CASSLPFRDRVNGYTF. CDR3 DNA: TGCGCCAGCAGCCTTCCATTCCGGGACAGGGTCAATGGCTACACCTTC. The complete variable domain, with remaining parts taken from reference TRBV5-1 and TRBJ1-2, reads KAGVTQTPRYLIKTRGQQVTLSCSPISGHRSVSWYQQTPGQGLQFLFEYFSETQRNKGNFPGRFSGRQFSNSRSEMNVSTLELGDSALYLCASSLPFRDRVNGYTFGSGTRLTVV.

The rearrangement links TRBV6-1 to TRBJ1-5; D not certain. The CDR3 has 17 amino acids. V shed 0 bases and J shed 0 bases, with 12 bases lying between them. Germline CDR1 reads MNHNS; CDR2 reads SASEGT. As DNA, the CDR3 is TGTGCCAGCAGTGAAGCGTGGGCACCTTATAGCAATCAGCCCCAGCATTTT. This gives the protein CASSEAWAPYSNQPQHF.

This clone was detected only once. This chain links TRBV7-6 with TRBJ1-3, with TRBD1 as a possible D gene (5 bases). The CDR3 is 17 amino acids. CDR1 is SGHVS and CDR2 is FNYEAQ in the germline V gene. Trimming took 2 bases from V and 0 from J, leaving 14 bases between them. The CDR3 reads CASSLFMGGFSGNTIYF. DNA of the CDR3: TGTGCCAGCAGCTTATTCATGGGGGGATTCTCTGGAAACACCATATATTTT.

This clone was seen a few times. The chain combines TRBV2 with TRBJ2-3; D is possibly TRBD2 (6 bases). Deletions cut 1 base from V and 5 bases from J, with 13 bases between. Germline values: CDR1 SNHLY, CDR2 FYNNEI. The CDR3 totals 15 residues. The CDR3 reads CASSEGKIAVDTQYF. In DNA form, the CDR3 reads TGTGCCAGCAGTGAAGGGAAGATAGCGGTAGATACGCAGTATTTT.

This clone showed up just once. The rearrangement joins TRBV27 to TRBJ2-2, with no clear D. This CDR3 contains 14 residues. Per germline, CDR1 MNHEY and CDR2 SMNVEV (reference sequence). The V gene lost 2 bases and the J gene lost 4 bases, with 8 bases spanning the gap. CDR3 protein: CASSLSIVTGELFF. The DNA for the CDR3 is TGTGCCAGCAGTTTAAGCATTGTCACCGGGGAGCTGTTTTTT.